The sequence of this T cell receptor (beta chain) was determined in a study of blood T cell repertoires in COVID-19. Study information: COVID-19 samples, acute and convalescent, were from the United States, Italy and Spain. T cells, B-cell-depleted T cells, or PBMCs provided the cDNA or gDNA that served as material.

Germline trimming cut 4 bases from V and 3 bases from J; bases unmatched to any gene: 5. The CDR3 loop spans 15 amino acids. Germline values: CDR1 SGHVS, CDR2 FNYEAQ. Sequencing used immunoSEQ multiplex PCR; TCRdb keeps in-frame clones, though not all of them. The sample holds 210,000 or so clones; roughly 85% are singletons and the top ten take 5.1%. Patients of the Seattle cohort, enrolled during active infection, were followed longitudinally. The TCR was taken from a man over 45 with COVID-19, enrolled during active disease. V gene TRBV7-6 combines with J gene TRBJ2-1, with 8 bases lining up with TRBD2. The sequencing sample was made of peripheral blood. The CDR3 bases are TGTGCCAGCAGCTCGCCGGGACTAGGCTACAATGAGCAGTTCTTC. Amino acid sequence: CASSSPGLGYNEQFF.